The clone carrying this TCR beta chain was counted a single time. The CDR3 spans 17 residues. Trimming took off 3 bases at V and 6 bases at J, with 21 bases between the two ends. This sample was included in a study of T cells in Graves' hyperthyroidism and ophthalmopathy. What was amplified from RNA transcripts were TCR beta CDR3 regions. The TCR CDR3 was amplified in a first-round RT-PCR using the HTBI primer set. TCRdb re-derived calls from the multiplex PCR reads in MiXCR, one entry per CDR3 protein. The sample shows 550,000 to 650,000 distinct CDR3 sequences, around 15% of them seen only once. The clonotype originates from a woman aged 40 to 50 with Graves' hyperthyroidism. The V gene is TRBV12-3 or TRBV12-4, the J gene TRBJ1-5; no firm D call. The material sequenced was blood. CDR3: CASSLKFEGKGPQPQHF. In DNA, the CDR3 is TGTGCCAGCAGTTTGAAATTCGAGGGAAAAGGGCCTCAGCCCCAGCATTTT.